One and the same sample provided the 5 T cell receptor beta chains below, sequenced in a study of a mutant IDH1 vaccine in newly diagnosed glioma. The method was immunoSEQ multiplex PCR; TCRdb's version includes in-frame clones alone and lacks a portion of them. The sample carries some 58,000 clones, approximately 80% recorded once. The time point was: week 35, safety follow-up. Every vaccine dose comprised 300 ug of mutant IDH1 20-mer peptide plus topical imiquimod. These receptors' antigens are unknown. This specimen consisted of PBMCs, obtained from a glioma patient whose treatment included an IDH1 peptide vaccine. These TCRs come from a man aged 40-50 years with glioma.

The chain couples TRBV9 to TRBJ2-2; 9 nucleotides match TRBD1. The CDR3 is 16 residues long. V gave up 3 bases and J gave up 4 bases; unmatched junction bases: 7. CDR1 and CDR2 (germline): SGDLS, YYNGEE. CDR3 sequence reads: CASSAYSTGGTGELFF. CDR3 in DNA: TGTGCCAGCAGCGCGTATTCGACAGGGGGCACCGGGGAGCTGTTTTTT.

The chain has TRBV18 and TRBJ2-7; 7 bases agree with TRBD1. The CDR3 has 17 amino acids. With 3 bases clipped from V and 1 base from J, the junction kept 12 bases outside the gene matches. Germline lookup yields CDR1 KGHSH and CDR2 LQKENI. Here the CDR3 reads CASSPSLKGTESYEQYF. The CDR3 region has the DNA TGTGCCAGCTCACCGTCGCTAAAGGGGACAGAGTCCTACGAGCAGTACTTC.

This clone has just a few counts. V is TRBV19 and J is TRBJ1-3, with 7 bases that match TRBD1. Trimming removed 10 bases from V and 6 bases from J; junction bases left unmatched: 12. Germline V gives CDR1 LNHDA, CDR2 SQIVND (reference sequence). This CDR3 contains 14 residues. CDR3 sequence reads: CATRQGPDLNTIYF. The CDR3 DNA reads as TGTGCCACCCGACAGGGCCCGGATCTAAACACCATATATTTT.

This chain's CDR3 is CASRTGTGNYGYTF. In nucleotides, the CDR3 is TGTGCCAGCAGGACGGGCACCGGTAACTATGGCTACACCTTC. J is TRBJ1-2 and V is TRBV2; D unclear. Germline lookup yields CDR1 SNHLY and CDR2 FYNNEI. The CDR3 contains 14 residues. Trimming cost V 6 bases and J 1 base, with 12 bases left between them.

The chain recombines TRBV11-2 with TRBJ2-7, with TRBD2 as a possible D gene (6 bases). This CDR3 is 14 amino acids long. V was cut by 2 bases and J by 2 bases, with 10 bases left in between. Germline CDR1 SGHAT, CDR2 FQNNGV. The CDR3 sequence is CASSLMVAAYEQYF. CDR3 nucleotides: TGTGCCAGCAGCTTAATGGTAGCGGCCTACGAGCAGTACTTC.